This entry lists 9 T cell receptor beta chains sequenced from one sample in a study of shared clonotypes between healthy human individuals. Only in-frame clones appear in the TCRdb table, and some are missing; sequencing was by immunoSEQ multiplex PCR. The repertoire holds 950,000 to 1,200,000 clones, with approximately 80% as singletons. Sequenced: memory CD4+ T cells from PBMCs. Subset given: CD45RA-negative fraction. The receptors were gathered from a man younger than 35 in good health. Some clones in this sample may be carry-over from other donors' samples.

The rearrangement uses TRBV5-1 and TRBJ1-4, with 7 positions matching TRBD1. CDR1 SGHRS and CDR2 YFSETQ come from the germline V gene. The CDR3 is 16 amino acids. Trimming cost V 3 bases and J 4 bases; bases outside gene matches: 9. CDR3 amino acids: CASSWGPGQINEKLFF. The CDR3 DNA reads TGCGCCAGCAGCTGGGGGCCGGGACAGATTAATGAAAAACTGTTTTTT. Full variable domain (remainder filled in from reference TRBV5-1 and TRBJ1-4): KAGVTQTPRYLIKTRGQQVTLSCSPISGHRSVSWYQQTPGQGLQFLFEYFSETQRNKGNFPGRFSGRQFSNSRSEMNVSTLELGDSALYLCASSWGPGQINEKLFFGSGTQLSVL.

This chain uses TRBV5-5 with TRBJ1-4; the match to TRBD1 covers 9 bases. The CDR3 loop spans 16 amino acids. V dropped 2 bases and J dropped 4; count of bases not matched to a gene: 6. Germline V lookup: CDR1 SGHKS, CDR2 YYEKEE (reference sequence). The CDR3 loop is CASSFIQDRGNEKLFF. The CDR3 DNA sequence: TGTGCCAGCAGCTTCATCCAGGACAGGGGTAATGAAAAACTGTTTTTT.

This rearrangement joins TRBV7-9 to TRBJ1-3, with D maybe TRBD1 (6 bases). This CDR3 is 15 amino acids long. Germline V gives CDR1 SEHNR, CDR2 FQNEAQ (reference sequence). V dropped 5 bases and J dropped 2 bases, with 13 bases sitting between them. The CDR3 protein is CASSPGETAGNTIYF. The CDR3 nucleotides are TGTGCCAGCAGCCCAGGGGAAACGGCTGGAAACACCATATATTTT. Full variable domain (outside the CDR3, taken from reference TRBV7-9 and TRBJ1-3): DTGVSQNPRHKITKRGQNVTFRCDPISEHNRLYWYRQTLGQGPEFLTYFQNEAQLEKSRLLSDRFSAERPKGSFSTLEIQRTEQGDSAMYLCASSPGETAGNTIYFGEGSWLTVV.

The chain uses TRBV7-2 and TRBJ1-2; D possibly corresponds to TRBD1 (6 bases). There are 13 residues in the CDR3. Germline CDR1 reads SGHTA; CDR2 reads FQGNSA. The V end was cut by 1 base, the J end by 8 bases, with 11 bases between. This CDR3 reads CASSLVGGEGYTF. The CDR3 region has the DNA TGTGCCAGCAGCTTAGTAGGGGGAGAAGGCTACACCTTC.

J is TRBJ2-1 and V is TRBV4-2, with a possible D match to TRBD1 (6 bases). Germline assignment: CDR1 LGHNA and CDR2 YNFKEQ. Trimming cost V 10 bases and J 4 bases, with 20 bases left between them. The CDR3 is 15 amino acids. DNA of the CDR3: TGTGCCACCGTGGGGCCCAGGGGATTATACAATGAGCAGTTCTTC. Amino acid sequence: CATVGPRGLYNEQFF.

The chain joins TRBV18 to TRBJ1-1; unclear D gene. Germline V gene lookup returns CDR1 KGHSH and CDR2 LQKENI. V was pared by 4 bases and J by 1 base, with 13 bases between. The length of the CDR3 is 15 residues. CDR3 nucleotides: TGTGCCAGCTCACTGATAGCGATTCCGAACACTGAAGCTTTCTTT. Translating gives CASSLIAIPNTEAFF.

The CDR3 DNA reads as TGTGCCAGCAGCCAGAACCAAGCGGGAGGATACTACGAGCAGTACTTC. Translating it yields CASSQNQAGGYYEQYF. The V gene is TRBV11-2, the J gene TRBJ2-7; 9 bases match TRBD2. CDR1 SGHAT and CDR2 FQNNGV come from the germline V gene. J gave up 3 bases and V 5 bases, and 11 bases lay outside the gene matches. This CDR3 is built from 16 residues.

J is TRBJ2-3 and V is TRBV20-1; D is uncertain. Germline V gives CDR1 DFQATT, CDR2 SNEGSKA (reference sequence). The CDR3 spans 11 residues. Trimming cost V 5 bases and J 8 bases, with 11 bases left between them. The CDR3 nucleotides are TGCAGTGCTCCCTACCTGGGTACGCAGTATTTT. Translating gives CSAPYLGTQYF.

V gene TRBV7-3 combines with J gene TRBJ2-5; the match to TRBD2 covers 12 bases. The CDR3 runs 15 residues. Per the germline V gene, CDR1 is SGHTA and CDR2 is FQGTGA. The J segment lost 4 bases and the V segment lost 3 bases, leaving 3 bases of the junction unmatched. CDR3 sequence reads: CASSLTSGRRETQYF. DNA of the CDR3: TGTGCCAGCAGCTTGACTAGCGGGAGAAGAGAGACCCAGTACTTC.